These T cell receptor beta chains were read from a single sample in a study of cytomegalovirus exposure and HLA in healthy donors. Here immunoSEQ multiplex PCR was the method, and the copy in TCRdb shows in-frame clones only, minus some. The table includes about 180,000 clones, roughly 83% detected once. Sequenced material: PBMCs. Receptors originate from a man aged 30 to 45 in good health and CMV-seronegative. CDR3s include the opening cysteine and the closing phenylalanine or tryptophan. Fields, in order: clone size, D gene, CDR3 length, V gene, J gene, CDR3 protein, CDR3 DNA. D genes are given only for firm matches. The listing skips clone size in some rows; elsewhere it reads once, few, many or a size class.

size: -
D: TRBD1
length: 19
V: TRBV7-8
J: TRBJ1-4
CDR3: CASSPFSGTGLVANEKLFF
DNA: TGTGCCAGCAGCCCTTTTTCCGGGACAGGGCTTGTCGCTAATGAAAAACTGTTTTTT

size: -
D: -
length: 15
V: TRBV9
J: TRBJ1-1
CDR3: CASSVVGGRRTEAFF
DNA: TGTGCCAGCAGCGTAGTTGGGGGGAGGCGGACTGAAGCTTTCTTT

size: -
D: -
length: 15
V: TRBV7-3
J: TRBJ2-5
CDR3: CASSLTAQVQETQYF
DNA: TGTGCCAGCAGCTTAACGGCGCAGGTACAAGAGACCCAGTACTTC

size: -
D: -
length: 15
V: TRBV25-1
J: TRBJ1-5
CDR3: CASSEGRGSNQPQHF
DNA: TGTGCCAGCAGTGAAGGGCGGGGATCTAATCAGCCCCAGCATTTT

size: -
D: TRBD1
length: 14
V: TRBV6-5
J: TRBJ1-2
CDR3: CASTPGQGGYGYTF
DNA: TGTGCCAGCACCCCGGGCCAGGGGGGCTATGGCTACACCTTC

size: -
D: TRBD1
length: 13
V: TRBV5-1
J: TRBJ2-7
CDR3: CASSVGTGYEQYF
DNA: TGCGCCAGCAGCGTCGGGACAGGGTACGAGCAGTACTTC

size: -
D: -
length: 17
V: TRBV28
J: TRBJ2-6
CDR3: CASSLPGLNSGANVLTF
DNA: TGTGCCAGCAGTTTACCGGGATTAAACTCTGGGGCCAACGTCCTGACTTTC

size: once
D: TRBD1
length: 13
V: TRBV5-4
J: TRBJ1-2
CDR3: CASSLDRGAGYTF
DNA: TGTGCCAGCAGCTTGGACAGGGGAGCTGGCTACACCTTC

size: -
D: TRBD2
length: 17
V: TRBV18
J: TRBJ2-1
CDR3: CASSPPGGTTLFNEQFF
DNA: TGTGCCAGCTCACCACCGGGCGGGACTACCCTCTTCAATGAGCAGTTCTTC

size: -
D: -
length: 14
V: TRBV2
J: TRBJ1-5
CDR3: CASSQRISNQPQHF
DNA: TGTGCCAGCAGTCAGCGGATTAGCAATCAGCCCCAGCATTTT

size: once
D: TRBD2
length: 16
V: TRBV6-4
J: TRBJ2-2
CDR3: CASTRGGTILAGELFF
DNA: TGTGCCAGCACCCGGGGGGGGACTATCCTTGCCGGGGAGCTGTTTTTT

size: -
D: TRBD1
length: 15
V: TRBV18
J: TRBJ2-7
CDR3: CASSPITGETDEQYF
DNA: TGTGCCAGCTCACCAATCACAGGGGAAACCGACGAGCAGTACTTC

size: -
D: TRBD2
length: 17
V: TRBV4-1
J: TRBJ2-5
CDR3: CASSQEDSGVHQETQYF
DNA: TGCGCCAGCAGCCAAGAGGATAGCGGGGTACACCAAGAGACCCAGTACTTC

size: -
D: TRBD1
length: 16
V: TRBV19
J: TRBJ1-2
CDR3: CASRDRRMGANYGYTF
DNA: TGTGCCAGTCGGGACAGGCGTATGGGAGCTAACTATGGCTACACCTTC

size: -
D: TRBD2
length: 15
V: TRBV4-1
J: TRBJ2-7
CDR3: CASSPSGSQGYEQYF
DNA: TGCGCCAGCAGCCCTAGCGGGAGCCAGGGGTACGAGCAGTACTTC

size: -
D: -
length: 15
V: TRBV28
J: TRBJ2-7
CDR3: CASSKSGLSYYEQYF
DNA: TGTGCCAGCAGTAAATCAGGCCTATCGTATTACGAGCAGTACTTC

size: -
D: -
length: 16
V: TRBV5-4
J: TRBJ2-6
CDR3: CASSLPTGSGANVLTF
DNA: TGTGCCAGCAGCTTACCGACTGGCTCTGGGGCCAACGTCCTGACTTTC

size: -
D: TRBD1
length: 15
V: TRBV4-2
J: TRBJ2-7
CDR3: CASSLGTGGAYEQYF
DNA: TGTGCCAGCAGCCTTGGGACAGGGGGGGCCTACGAGCAGTACTTC

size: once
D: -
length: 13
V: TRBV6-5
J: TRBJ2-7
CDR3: CATGRGDGYEQYF
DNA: TGTGCCACTGGCCGGGGAGATGGCTACGAGCAGTACTTC

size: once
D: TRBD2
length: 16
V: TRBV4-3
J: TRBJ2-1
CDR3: CASSQDGAGAYNEQFF
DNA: TGCGCCAGCAGCCAAGACGGGGCGGGAGCCTACAATGAGCAGTTCTTC

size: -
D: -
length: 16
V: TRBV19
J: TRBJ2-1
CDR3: CASSIFLGGPYNEQFF
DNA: TGTGCCAGTAGTATTTTCCTTGGTGGCCCCTACAATGAGCAGTTCTTC

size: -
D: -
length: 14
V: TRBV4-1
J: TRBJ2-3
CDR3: CASSLMEGTDTQYF
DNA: TGCGCCAGCAGCCTTATGGAGGGCACAGATACGCAGTATTTT

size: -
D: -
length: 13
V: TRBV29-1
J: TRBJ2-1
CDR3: CSVEAWSADEQFF
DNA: TGCAGCGTTGAGGCGTGGAGCGCCGATGAGCAGTTCTTC

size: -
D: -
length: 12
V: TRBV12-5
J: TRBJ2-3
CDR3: CASGLAPDTQYF
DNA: TGTGCTAGTGGTTTGGCTCCAGATACGCAGTATTTT

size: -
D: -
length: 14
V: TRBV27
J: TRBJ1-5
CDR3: CASSQFQGNQPQHF
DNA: TGTGCCAGCAGTCAATTTCAGGGGAATCAGCCCCAGCATTTT

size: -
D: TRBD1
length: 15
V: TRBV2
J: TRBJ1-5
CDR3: CASKDRVLSNQPQHF
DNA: TGTGCCAGCAAAGACAGGGTCCTTAGCAATCAGCCCCAGCATTTT

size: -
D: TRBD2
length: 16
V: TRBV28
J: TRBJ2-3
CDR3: CASSYNRGGSTDTQYF
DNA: TGTGCCAGCAGTTACAACCGGGGGGGGAGCACAGATACGCAGTATTTT

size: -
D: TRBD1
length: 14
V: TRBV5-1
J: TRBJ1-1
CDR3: CASSGRTGGTEAFF
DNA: TGCGCCAGCAGCGGCAGGACAGGGGGCACTGAAGCTTTCTTT

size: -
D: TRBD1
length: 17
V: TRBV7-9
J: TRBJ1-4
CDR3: CASSLGQGKKASEKLFF
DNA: TGTGCCAGCAGCTTGGGACAGGGGAAAAAAGCCAGCGAAAAACTGTTTTTT

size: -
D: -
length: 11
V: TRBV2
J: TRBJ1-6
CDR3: CASEGGSPLHF
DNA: TGTGCCAGCGAGGGGGGGTCACCCCTCCACTTT

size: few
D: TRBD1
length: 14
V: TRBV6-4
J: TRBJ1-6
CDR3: CASSDGQGNSPLHF
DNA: TGTGCCAGCAGTGACGGACAGGGTAATTCACCCCTCCACTTT

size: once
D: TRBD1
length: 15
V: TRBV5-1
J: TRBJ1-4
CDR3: CASSLGGTGAEKLFF
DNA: TGCGCCAGCAGCTTAGGCGGGACAGGGGCTGAAAAACTGTTTTTT

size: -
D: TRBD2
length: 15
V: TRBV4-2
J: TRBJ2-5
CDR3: CASSPRAGGMETQYF
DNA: TGTGCCAGCAGCCCACGAGCGGGGGGGATGGAGACCCAGTACTTC

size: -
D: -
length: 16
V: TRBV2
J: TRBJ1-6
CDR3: CASSPLTSGYGSPLHF
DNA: TGTGCCAGCAGTCCCCTCACGTCAGGGTATGGTTCACCCCTCCACTTT

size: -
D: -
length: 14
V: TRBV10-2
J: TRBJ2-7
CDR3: CASSVATGAYEQYF
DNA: TGCGCCAGCAGTGTTGCGACAGGAGCCTACGAGCAGTACTTC

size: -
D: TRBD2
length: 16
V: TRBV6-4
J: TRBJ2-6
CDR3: CASSAGGSSGANVLTF
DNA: TGTGCCAGCAGTGCTGGCGGGAGCTCTGGGGCCAACGTCCTGACTTTC

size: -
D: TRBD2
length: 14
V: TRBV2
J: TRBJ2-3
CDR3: CAISEGRAPDTQYF
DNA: TGTGCCATATCCGAGGGGAGGGCCCCAGATACGCAGTATTTT

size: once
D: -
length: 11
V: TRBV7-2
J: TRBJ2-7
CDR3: CASSLSSEQYF
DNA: TGTGCCAGCAGCTTATCCTCCGAGCAGTACTTC

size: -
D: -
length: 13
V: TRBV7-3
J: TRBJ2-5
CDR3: CASSSTVIGTQYF
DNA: TGTGCCAGCAGCTCGACAGTTATCGGGACCCAGTACTTC

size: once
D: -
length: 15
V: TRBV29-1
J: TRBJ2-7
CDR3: CSVGGVQGTLYEQYF
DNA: TGCAGCGTTGGGGGGGTACAGGGGACTTTATACGAGCAGTACTTC

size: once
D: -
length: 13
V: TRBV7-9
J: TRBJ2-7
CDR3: CASSLPPSYEQYF
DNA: TGTGCCAGCAGCTTACCCCCGTCCTACGAGCAGTACTTC

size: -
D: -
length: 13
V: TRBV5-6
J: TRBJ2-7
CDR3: CASSCRDPYEQYF
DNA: TGTGCCAGCAGCTGCAGGGATCCCTACGAGCAGTACTTC

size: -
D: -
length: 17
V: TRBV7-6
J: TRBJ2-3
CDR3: CASSLVPPSEGHGTQYF
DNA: TGTGCCAGCAGCTTAGTTCCCCCATCGGAGGGTCACGGTACGCAGTATTTT

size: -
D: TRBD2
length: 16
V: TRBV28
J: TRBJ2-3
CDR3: CASSPWTSGGTDTQYF
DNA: TGTGCCAGCAGTCCCTGGACTAGCGGGGGTACAGATACGCAGTATTTT

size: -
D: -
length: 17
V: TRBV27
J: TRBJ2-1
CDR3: CASSSLGSRVGYNEQFF
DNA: TGTGCCAGCAGTTCCCTCGGGAGTAGGGTCGGCTACAATGAGCAGTTCTTC

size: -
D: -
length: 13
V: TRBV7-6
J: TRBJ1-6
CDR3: CASSVGGAAPLHF
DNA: TGTGCCAGCAGCGTTGGGGGGGCTGCACCCCTCCACTTT

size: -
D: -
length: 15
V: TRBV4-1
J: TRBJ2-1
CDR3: CASSQVAGTPNEQFF
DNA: TGCGCCAGCAGCCAAGTGGCGGGGACCCCTAATGAGCAGTTCTTC

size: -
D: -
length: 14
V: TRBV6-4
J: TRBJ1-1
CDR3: CASSDKGENTEAFF
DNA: TGTGCCAGCAGTGACAAAGGGGAAAACACTGAAGCTTTCTTT

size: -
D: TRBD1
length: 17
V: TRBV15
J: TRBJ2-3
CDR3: CATSRDRDRDITDTQYF
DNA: TGTGCCACCAGCAGAGACCGGGACAGGGATATTACAGATACGCAGTATTTT

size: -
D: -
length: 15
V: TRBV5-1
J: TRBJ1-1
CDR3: CASSPSGTMNTEAFF
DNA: TGCGCCAGCAGTCCATCCGGGACAATGAACACTGAAGCTTTCTTT

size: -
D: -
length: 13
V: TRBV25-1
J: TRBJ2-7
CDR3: CASSQAQGSVQYF
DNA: TGTGCCAGCAGCCAAGCCCAGGGTTCGGTGCAGTACTTC

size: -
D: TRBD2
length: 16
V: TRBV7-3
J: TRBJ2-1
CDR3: CASSLMTSGRNNEQFF
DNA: TGTGCCAGCAGCTTAATGACTAGCGGGAGGAATAATGAGCAGTTCTTC